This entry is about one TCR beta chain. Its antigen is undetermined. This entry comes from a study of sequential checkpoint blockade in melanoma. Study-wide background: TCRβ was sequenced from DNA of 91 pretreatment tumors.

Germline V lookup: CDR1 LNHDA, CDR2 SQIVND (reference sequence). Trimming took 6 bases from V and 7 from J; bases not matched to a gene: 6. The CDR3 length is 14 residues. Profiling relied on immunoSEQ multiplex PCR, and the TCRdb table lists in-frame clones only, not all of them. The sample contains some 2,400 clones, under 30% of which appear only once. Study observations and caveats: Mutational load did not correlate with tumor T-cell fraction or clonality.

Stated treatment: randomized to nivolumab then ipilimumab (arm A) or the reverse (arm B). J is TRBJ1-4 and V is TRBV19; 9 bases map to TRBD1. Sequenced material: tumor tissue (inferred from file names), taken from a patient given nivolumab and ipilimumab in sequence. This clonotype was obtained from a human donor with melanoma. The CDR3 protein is CASSEQGAVEKLFF. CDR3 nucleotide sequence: TGTGCCAGTAGCGAACAGGGGGCGGTTGAAAAACTGTTTTTT.